These 10 T cell receptor beta chains came from one sample sequenced in a study of blood T cell repertoires in COVID-19. Only in-frame clones appear in the TCRdb table, and some are missing; sequencing was by immunoSEQ multiplex PCR. The data show fewer than 90,000 clones, with around 90% seen just once and just under 7.5% held by the top ten. Sequenced material: peripheral blood. The receptors derive from a man aged 70-80 years with acute or convalescent COVID-19.

V is TRBV30 and J is TRBJ2-3; D not resolved. The germline gives CDR1 GTSNPN, CDR2 SVGIG (reference sequence). Trimming stripped 2 bases from V and 0 bases from J, with 9 bases between. This CDR3 is 14 amino acids long. The CDR3 sequence is CAWSSGSSTDTQYF. CDR3 bases: TGTGCCTGGAGTTCAGGATCTAGCACAGATACGCAGTATTTT.

The chain joins TRBV27 to TRBJ2-5, with TRBD2 matching over 8 bases. Unmatched junction bases numbered 14, after V lost 5 bases and J lost 3 bases. The CDR3 contains 17 residues. The germline CDR1 and CDR2 sequences are MNHEY and SMNVEV (reference sequence). CDR3 in amino acids: CASSPFHRGGREETQYF. As DNA, the CDR3 is TGTGCCAGCAGTCCCTTCCACCGGGGGGGACGGGAAGAGACCCAGTACTTC.

This sequence joins TRBV5-1 and TRBJ1-6; 9 bases fit TRBD1. This CDR3 is built from 17 residues. Per germline, CDR1 SGHRS and CDR2 YFSETQ. The trim removed 3 bases at V and 9 bases at J, leaving 13 bases unmatched. The CDR3 sequence: CASSSGTGTLGGSPLHF. Here the CDR3 DNA reads TGCGCCAGCAGCTCCGGGACAGGGACCTTAGGGGGTTCACCCCTCCACTTT. Using reference TRBV5-1 and TRBJ1-6 for the parts outside the CDR3, the full variable domain is KAGVTQTPRYLIKTRGQQVTLSCSPISGHRSVSWYQQTPGQGLQFLFEYFSETQRNKGNFPGRFSGRQFSNSRSEMNVSTLELGDSALYLCASSSGTGTLGGSPLHFGNGTRLTVT.

The chain uses TRBV2 and TRBJ1-4, with D uncertain. Germline-derived CDR1 and CDR2 are SNHLY and FYNNEI. The CDR3 has 13 residues. V was shortened by 7 bases and J by 3 bases, with 9 bases between the two germline ends. The CDR3 protein is CASIRGANEKLFF. The DNA for the CDR3 is TGTGCCAGCATACGGGGAGCTAATGAAAAACTGTTTTTT.

The rearrangement links TRBV2 to TRBJ2-7, with D possibly matching TRBD1 (6 bases). Germline assignment: CDR1 SNHLY and CDR2 FYNNEI. The CDR3 is made up of 15 amino acids. V was cut by 4 bases and J by 7 bases, with 20 bases left in between. The CDR3 region is CASSVSRGVGLEQYF. CDR3 sequence (DNA): TGTGCCAGCAGTGTTTCCAGGGGCGTTGGGTTAGAGCAGTACTTC.

This clone was seen only a few times. The chain combines TRBV5-4 with TRBJ2-1, with D uncertain. With 4 bases removed from V and 7 bases from J, the gap between germline ends came to 12 bases. The CDR3 is 13 residues long. Germline V CDR1 and CDR2: SGHNT, YYREEE (reference sequence). CDR3 loop: CASSLLTRNEQFF. The DNA of the CDR3 is TGTGCCAGCAGCCTATTGACTCGTAATGAGCAGTTCTTC.

V gene TRBV5-1 combines with J gene TRBJ2-1, with 12 bases identical to TRBD2. Germline CDR1 SGHRS, CDR2 YFSETQ. With 4 bases clipped from V and 6 bases from J, the junction kept 2 bases outside the gene matches. CDR3 length: 14 residues. In nucleotides, the CDR3 is TGCGCCAGCAGCCAGACTAGCGGGAGCAATGAGCAGTTCTTC. This encodes CASSQTSGSNEQFF.

The chain uses TRBV5-1 and TRBJ2-1; tentative D call: TRBD1 (6 bases). From germline, CDR1 is SGHRS and CDR2 YFSETQ. Trimming took 0 bases from V and 5 from J, leaving 15 bases between them. This CDR3 is built from 16 residues. The chain's CDR3 is CASSLDPAGANNEQFF. For the CDR3, the DNA is TGCGCCAGCAGCTTGGATCCGGCAGGGGCGAACAATGAGCAGTTCTTC. Variable domain in full (rest from reference TRBV5-1 and TRBJ2-1): KAGVTQTPRYLIKTRGQQVTLSCSPISGHRSVSWYQQTPGQGLQFLFEYFSETQRNKGNFPGRFSGRQFSNSRSEMNVSTLELGDSALYLCASSLDPAGANNEQFFGPGTRLTVL.

The chain carries TRBV27 and TRBJ1-1, with 8 bases fitting TRBD1. In germline, CDR1 is MNHEY, CDR2 SMNVEV (reference sequence). J gave up 4 bases and V 2 bases, and 3 bases lay outside the gene matches. This CDR3 is built from 14 residues. The DNA of the CDR3 is TGTGCCAGCAGTTTAGACAGGGGTCCCACTGAAGCTTTCTTT. Translated, it gives CASSLDRGPTEAFF.

The chain uses TRBV12-3 or TRBV12-4 and TRBJ1-2; no clear D gene. The CDR3 totals 13 residues. The V end lost 4 bases, the J end lost 8 bases, and 14 bases lay between the germline ends. DNA of the CDR3: TGTGCCAGCAGTTGGAGGACGGCAGAGGGCTACACCTTC. Translating gives CASSWRTAEGYTF.